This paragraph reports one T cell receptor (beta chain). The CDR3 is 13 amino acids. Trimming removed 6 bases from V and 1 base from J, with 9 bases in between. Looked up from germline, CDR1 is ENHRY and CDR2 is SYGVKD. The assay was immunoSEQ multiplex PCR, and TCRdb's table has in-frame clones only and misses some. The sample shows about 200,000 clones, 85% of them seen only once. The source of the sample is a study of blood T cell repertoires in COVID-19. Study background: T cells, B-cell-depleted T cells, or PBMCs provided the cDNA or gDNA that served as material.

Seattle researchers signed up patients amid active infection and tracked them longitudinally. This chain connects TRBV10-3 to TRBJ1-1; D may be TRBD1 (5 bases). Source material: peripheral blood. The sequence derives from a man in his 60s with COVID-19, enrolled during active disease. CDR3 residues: CAISRGGNTEAFF. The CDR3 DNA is TGTGCCATCAGCCGGGGGGGGAACACTGAAGCTTTCTTT.